This entry is about one TCR beta chain. This clone's antigen is unknown. Per-base qualities were not stored, and no clone one base away is much larger. The data stem from a study of OX40 agonist ivuxolimab in advanced cancers. As for the study more broadly: The costimulatory receptor OX40 (CD134) was targeted by ivuxolimab, a fully human IgG2 agonistic monoclonal antibody. Intravenous ivuxolimab was administered to patients every 2 weeks at six dose levels: 0.01, 0.1, 0.3, 1.5, 3 and 10 mg/kg. In the dose-escalation cohort, 82.7% of patients were male, and the mean age was approximately 60 years, with a range of 23 to 79. The paper covers the monotherapy dose-escalation part of the phase I ivuxolimab trial, which included N of about 50 patients. Of the approximately 54 patients in dose escalation, about 19 had hepatocellular carcinoma, roughly 15 had melanoma, 9 had renal cell carcinoma and 9 had head and neck cancer. Partial responses were achieved by three dose-escalation patients, of whom one had hepatocellular carcinoma and two had cutaneous melanoma. The purpose of peripheral TCRbeta sequencing was to test whether ivuxolimab changed TCR sequence diversity and led to clonal T-cell expansion. Patients were allowed to have had prior anti-PD-1, anti-PD-L1 or anti-CTLA-4 therapy, and approximately 40% of the dose-escalation patients had been treated with checkpoint inhibitors. General findings and caveats noted by the study authors: The antigen specificity of the peripheral T cells that underwent clonal expansion was not determined. In partial responders in the 0.1-3.0 mg/kg groups, normalized peripheral clonal expansion was found to be among the lowest, especially among CD8+ T cells. Low levels of normalized T-cell clonal expansion were also seen in some nonresponding patients. After ivuxolimab, expanded clones were on average more numerous among CD8+ T cells than among CD4+ T cells. Clonal expansion of both CD4+ and CD8+ blood T cells was observed from baseline to week 6 at doses 0.1 to 3.0 mg/kg.

The junction shows trimming of 1 base on V and 2 bases on J, plus 11 bases between the germline ends. For CDR1 and CDR2, the germline V gene lists SGHRS and YFSETQ. The cysteine opens and the phenylalanine closes a CDR3 of 15 amino acids. Only CDR3 DNA is held: 45 bases, read in frame from base 1. The trial excluded patients who had a history of autoimmune disease or were on systemic immunosuppression. Peripheral blood for TCR sequencing was collected from all dose cohorts at baseline, on cycle 4 day 1, and on cycle 7 day 1. Samples came from an open-label, multicenter, first-in-human phase I dose-escalation trial of ivuxolimab. The trial enrolled adults with locally advanced or metastatic head and neck squamous cell, hepatocellular, melanoma or renal cell carcinoma. Before TCR sequencing, CD4+ T cells and CD8+ T cells from peripheral blood were sorted into separate populations. Genomic DNA was isolated from the sorted cells so that the TCRbeta CDR3 region could be sequenced. The immunoSEQ Assay was used to sequence the TCRbeta CDR3 regions. TCRdb provides this immuneACCESS table in a form limited to in-frame rearrangements. Some clones are lacking; in checked studies, under half of them reflect an unresolved V gene, and why the rest are absent is not known. The sample has approximately 58,000 clones on record, approximately 83% of them singletons. Around 0.9% of the sample rests with the top ten.

The receptor chain draws on TRBV5-1 and TRBJ2-3; there is no confident call for the D gene. Sequences were derived from CD4+ or CD8+ T cells sorted from blood, sampled in a trial of the OX40 agonist ivuxolimab. The clonotype originates from an adult with an advanced solid tumor such as melanoma, head and neck, liver or kidney cancer. The DNA is as follows: TGCGCCAGCAGCTTGAGGACGATTACCACAGATACGCAGTATTTT. This is translated as CASSLRTITTDTQYF. With all but the CDR3 taken from the reference TRBV5-1 and TRBJ2-3 genes, the full variable domain is: KAGVTQTPRYLIKTRGQQVTLSCSPISGHRSVSWYQQTPGQGLQFLFEYFSETQRNKGNFPGRFSGRQFSNSRSEMNVSTLELGDSALYLCASSLRTITTDTQYFGPGTRLTVL.